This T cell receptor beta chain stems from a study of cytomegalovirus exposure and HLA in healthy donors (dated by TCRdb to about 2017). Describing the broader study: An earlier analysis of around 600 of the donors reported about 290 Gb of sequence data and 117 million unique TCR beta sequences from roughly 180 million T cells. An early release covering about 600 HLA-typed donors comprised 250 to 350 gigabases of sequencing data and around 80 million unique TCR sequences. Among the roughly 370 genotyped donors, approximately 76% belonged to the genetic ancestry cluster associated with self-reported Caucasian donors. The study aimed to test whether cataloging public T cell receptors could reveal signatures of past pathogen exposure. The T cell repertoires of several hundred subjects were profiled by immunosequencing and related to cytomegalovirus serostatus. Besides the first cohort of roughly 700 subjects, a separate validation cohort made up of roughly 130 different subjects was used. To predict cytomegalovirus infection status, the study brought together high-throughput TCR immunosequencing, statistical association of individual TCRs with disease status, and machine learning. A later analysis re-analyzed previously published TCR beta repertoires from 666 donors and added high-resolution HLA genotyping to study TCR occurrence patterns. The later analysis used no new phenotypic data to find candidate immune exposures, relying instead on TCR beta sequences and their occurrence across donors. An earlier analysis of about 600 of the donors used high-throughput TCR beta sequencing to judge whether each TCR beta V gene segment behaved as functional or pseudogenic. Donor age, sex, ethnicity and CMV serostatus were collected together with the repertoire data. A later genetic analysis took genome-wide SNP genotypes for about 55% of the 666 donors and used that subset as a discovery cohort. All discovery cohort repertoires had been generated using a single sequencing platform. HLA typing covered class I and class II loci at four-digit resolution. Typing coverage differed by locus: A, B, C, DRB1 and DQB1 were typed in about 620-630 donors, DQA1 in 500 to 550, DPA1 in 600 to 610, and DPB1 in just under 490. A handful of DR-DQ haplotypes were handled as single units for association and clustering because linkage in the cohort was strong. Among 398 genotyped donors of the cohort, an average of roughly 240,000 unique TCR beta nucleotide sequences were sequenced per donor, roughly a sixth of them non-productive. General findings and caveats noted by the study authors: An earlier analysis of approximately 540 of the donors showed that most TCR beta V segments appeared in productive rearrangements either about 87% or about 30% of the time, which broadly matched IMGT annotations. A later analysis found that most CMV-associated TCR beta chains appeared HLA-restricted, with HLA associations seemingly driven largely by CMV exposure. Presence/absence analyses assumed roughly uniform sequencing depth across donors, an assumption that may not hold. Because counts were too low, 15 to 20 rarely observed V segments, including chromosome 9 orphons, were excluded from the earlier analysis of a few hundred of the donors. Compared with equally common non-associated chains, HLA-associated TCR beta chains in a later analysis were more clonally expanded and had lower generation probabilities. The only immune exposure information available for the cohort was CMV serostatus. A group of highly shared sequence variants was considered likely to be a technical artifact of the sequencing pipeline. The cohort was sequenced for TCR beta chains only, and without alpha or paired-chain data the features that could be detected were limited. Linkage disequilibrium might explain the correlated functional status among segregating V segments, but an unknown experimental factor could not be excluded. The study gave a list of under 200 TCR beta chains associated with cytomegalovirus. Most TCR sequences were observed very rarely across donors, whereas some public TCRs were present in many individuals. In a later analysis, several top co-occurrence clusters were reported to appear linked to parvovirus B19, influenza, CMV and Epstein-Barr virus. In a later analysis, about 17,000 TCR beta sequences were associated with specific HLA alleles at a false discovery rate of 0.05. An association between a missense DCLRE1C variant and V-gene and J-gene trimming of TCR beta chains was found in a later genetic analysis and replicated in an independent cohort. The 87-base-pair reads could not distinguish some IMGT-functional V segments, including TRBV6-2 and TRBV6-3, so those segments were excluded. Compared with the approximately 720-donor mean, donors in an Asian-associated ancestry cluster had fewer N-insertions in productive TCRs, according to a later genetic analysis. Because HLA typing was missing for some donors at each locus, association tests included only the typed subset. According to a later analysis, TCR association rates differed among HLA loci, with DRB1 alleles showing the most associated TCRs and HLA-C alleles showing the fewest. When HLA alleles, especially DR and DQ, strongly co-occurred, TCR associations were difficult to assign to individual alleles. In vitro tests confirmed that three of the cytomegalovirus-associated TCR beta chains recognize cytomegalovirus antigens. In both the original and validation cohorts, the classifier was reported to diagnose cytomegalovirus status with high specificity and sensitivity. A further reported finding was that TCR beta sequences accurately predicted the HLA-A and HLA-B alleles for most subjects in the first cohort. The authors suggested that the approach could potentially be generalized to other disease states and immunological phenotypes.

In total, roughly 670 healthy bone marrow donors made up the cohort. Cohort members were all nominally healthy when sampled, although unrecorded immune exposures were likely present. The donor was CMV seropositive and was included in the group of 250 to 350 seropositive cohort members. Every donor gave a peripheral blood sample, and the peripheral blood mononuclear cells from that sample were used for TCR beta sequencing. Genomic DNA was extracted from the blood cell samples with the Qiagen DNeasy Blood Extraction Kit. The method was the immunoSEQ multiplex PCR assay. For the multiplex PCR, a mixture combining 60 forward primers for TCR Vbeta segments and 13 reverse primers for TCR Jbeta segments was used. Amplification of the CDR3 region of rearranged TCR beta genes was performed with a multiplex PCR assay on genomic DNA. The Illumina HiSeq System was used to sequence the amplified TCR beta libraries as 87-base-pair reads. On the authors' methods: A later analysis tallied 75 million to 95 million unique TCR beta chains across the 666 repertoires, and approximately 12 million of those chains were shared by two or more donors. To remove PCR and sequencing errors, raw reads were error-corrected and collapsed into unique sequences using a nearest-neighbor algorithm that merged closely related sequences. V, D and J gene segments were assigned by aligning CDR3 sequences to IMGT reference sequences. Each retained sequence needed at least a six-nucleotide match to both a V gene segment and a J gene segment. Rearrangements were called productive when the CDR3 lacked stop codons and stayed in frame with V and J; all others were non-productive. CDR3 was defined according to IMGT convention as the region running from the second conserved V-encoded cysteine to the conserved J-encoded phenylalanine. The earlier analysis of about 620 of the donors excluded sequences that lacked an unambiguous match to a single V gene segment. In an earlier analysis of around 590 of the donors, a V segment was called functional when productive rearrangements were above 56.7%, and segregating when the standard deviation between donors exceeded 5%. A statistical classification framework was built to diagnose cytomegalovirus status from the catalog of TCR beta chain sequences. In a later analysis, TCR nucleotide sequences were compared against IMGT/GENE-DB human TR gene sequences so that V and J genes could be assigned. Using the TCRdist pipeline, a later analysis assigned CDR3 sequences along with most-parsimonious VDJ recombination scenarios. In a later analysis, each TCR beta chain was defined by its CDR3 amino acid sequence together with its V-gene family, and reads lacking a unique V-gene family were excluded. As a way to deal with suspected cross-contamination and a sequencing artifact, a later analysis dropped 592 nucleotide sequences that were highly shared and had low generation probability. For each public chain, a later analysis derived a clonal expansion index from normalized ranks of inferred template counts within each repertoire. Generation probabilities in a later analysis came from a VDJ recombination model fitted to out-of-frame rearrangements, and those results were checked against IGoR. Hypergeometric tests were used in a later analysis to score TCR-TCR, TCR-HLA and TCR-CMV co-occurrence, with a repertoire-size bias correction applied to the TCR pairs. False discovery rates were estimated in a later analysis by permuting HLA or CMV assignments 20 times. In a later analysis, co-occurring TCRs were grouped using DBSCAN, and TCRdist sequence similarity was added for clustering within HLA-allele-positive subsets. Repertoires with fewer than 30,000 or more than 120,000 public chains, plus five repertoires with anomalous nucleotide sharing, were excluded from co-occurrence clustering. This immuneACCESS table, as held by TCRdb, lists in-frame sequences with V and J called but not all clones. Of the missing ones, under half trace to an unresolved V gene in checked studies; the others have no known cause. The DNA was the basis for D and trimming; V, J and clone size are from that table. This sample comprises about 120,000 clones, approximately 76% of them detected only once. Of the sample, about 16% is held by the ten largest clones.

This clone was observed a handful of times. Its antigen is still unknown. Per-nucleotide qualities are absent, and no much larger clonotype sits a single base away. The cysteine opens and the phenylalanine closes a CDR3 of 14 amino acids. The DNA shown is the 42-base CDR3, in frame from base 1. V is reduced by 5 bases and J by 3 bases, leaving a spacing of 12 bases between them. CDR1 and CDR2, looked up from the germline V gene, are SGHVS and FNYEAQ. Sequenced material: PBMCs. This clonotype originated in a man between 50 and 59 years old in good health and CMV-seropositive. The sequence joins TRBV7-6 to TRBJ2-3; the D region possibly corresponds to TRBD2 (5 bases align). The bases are TGTGCCAGCAGCCTCCGGACTGATACAGATACGCAGTATTTT. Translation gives CASSLRTDTDTQYF.